The 15 T cell receptor beta chains below come from one sample, sequenced in a study of blood T cell repertoires in COVID-19. Repertoires were generated with immunoSEQ multiplex PCR, while TCRdb's copy carries only in-frame clones and drops some. The sample carries 200,000 to 250,000 clones, around 80% recorded once. The sequenced sample consisted of peripheral blood. The receptor set was obtained from a man younger than 45 with active or convalescent COVID-19.

The V gene is TRBV5-5, the J gene TRBJ1-1; 9 nucleotides line up with TRBD1. The CDR3 spans 16 residues. CDR1 and CDR2 (germline): SGHKS, YYEKEE (reference sequence). V shed 2 bases, J shed 1 base, and the junction held 6 bases outside the gene matches. The CDR3 region is CASSFTPGQGNTEAFF. The CDR3, as DNA: TGTGCCAGCAGCTTTACTCCGGGACAGGGGAACACTGAAGCTTTCTTT.

The V gene is TRBV5-6, the J gene TRBJ2-1, with 12 bases that match TRBD2. From germline, CDR1 is SGHDT and CDR2 YYEEEE. The length of the CDR3 is 19 residues. V dropped 6 bases and J dropped 8; count of bases not matched to a gene: 21. CDR3 amino acids: CASTPWGGLAGSFGDEQFF. The CDR3 nucleotides are TGTGCCAGCACCCCCTGGGGCGGACTAGCGGGATCCTTTGGGGATGAGCAGTTCTTC.

CDR3 sequence: CASSVRADSPLHF. CDR3 in DNA: TGTGCCAGCAGCGTCCGAGCTGATTCACCCCTCCACTTT. The gene calls are TRBV13 and TRBJ1-6; D call uncertain. V gave up 5 bases and J gave up 8 bases, with 10 bases separating them. CDR3 size: 13 residues. Germline values: CDR1 PRHDT, CDR2 FYEKMQ (reference sequence).

The V and J genes are TRBV19 and TRBJ2-7, with TRBD1 matching over 9 bases. V lost 4 bases and J lost 0; bases outside the gene matches: 4. The CDR3 is 15 residues long. Germline values: CDR1 LNHDA, CDR2 SQIVND (reference sequence). For the CDR3, the DNA is TGTGCCAGTAGTAGGGGACAGGGCAGCTCCTACGAGCAGTACTTC. Protein: CASSRGQGSSYEQYF.

The genes are TRBV3-1 (or the pseudogene TRBV3-2) and TRBJ2-2; 8 bases map to TRBD2. The germline V gene has CDR1 LGHDT and CDR2 YNNKEL (reference sequence). Unmatched junction bases numbered 3, after V lost 5 bases and J lost 7 bases. The CDR3 contains 13 residues. CDR3 in DNA: TGTGCCAGCAGCGTTACTAGCGGCGGGGAGCTGTTTTTT. Residues: CASSVTSGGELFF.

The V gene is TRBV5-6, the J gene TRBJ2-2; 7 bases line up with TRBD1. The CDR3 consists of 16 residues. The germline CDR1 and CDR2 sequences are SGHDT and YYEEEE. V shed 4 bases and J 5 bases; nucleotides not matched to a gene: 11. CDR3 bases: TGTGCCAGCAGCCTCCGGACAGGATCTTATACCGGGGAGCTGTTTTTT. Translation: CASSLRTGSYTGELFF.

The chain combines TRBV2 with TRBJ2-2; D perhaps matches TRBD1 (5 bases). The CDR3 consists of 17 residues. V lost 1 base and J 0 bases, leaving 12 bases between the germline ends. The V gene's germline CDR1 is SNHLY and CDR2 FYNNEI. The CDR3 protein is CASSEERTPTNTGELFF. In DNA form, the CDR3 reads TGTGCCAGCAGTGAAGAACGGACACCAACGAACACCGGGGAGCTGTTTTTT.

This chain uses TRBV28 with TRBJ2-7; 13 bases fit TRBD2. Germline CDR1 MDHEN, CDR2 SYDVKM. Germline trimming cut 10 bases from V and 3 bases from J; bases unmatched to any gene: 9. The CDR3 is 15 residues long. The CDR3 protein is CAIQQRTSGGYEQYF. The CDR3 DNA sequence: TGTGCCATCCAGCAAAGGACTAGCGGGGGCTACGAGCAGTACTTC.

This chain connects TRBV28 to TRBJ2-7; no reliable D call. The germline V and J ends were trimmed by 5 bases and 1 base, with 12 bases remaining between them. The CDR3 contains 14 residues. CDR1 is MDHEN and CDR2 is SYDVKM in the germline V gene. Written as DNA, the CDR3 is TGTGCCAGCAGTCCCCTATGGTTTTCCTACGAGCAGTACTTC. Amino acid sequence: CASSPLWFSYEQYF.

This clone was observed a handful of times. This rearrangement joins TRBV10-3 to TRBJ2-1; TRBD2 is a possible D gene (5 bases). Germline V CDR1 and CDR2: ENHRY, SYGVKD. The CDR3 covers 11 residues. In DNA form, the CDR3 reads TGTCGGCGAGCGGCTCGGGTAGAGCAGTTCTTC. Residues: CRRAARVEQFF.

The V call is TRBV7-2, the J call TRBJ1-2, with D hard to call. The germline CDR1 and CDR2 sequences are SGHTA and FQGNSA. This CDR3 is 16 amino acids long. V was trimmed by 3 bases and J by 0 bases, leaving 14 bases between them. The CDR3 bases are TGTGCCAGCAGCTTCATTCAGGTCCCTTCTAACTATGGCTACACCTTC. Protein: CASSFIQVPSNYGYTF.

This clone was detected only once. The genes are TRBV3-1 (or the pseudogene TRBV3-2) and TRBJ2-7; TRBD2 matches at 8 bases. Losses at the gene ends were 4 bases for V and 6 bases for J; bases not matched to a gene: 11. CDR1 LGHDT and CDR2 YNNKEL come from the germline V gene (reference sequence). CDR3 size: 15 residues. CDR3 coding DNA: TGTGCCAGCAGCCTGGGGTACGGCGGGGGGCGCGAGCAGTACTTC. Residues: CASSLGYGGGREQYF.

This chain connects TRBV6-5 to TRBJ2-3; TRBD2 might be the D (5 bases). CDR1 and CDR2 from the germline V gene are MNHEY and SVGAGI. The CDR3 sequence is 13 residues long. Trimming left V 6 bases short and J 3 bases short, with 10 bases between. CDR3 coding DNA: TGTGCCAGCAGCCGGACGGGAACAGATACGCAGTATTTT. Protein product: CASSRTGTDTQYF.

This chain joins TRBV9 and TRBJ1-1, with 8 bases aligning to TRBD1. The CDR3 has 16 amino acids. From germline, CDR1 is SGDLS and CDR2 YYNGEE. The V segment lost 3 bases and the J segment 5 bases; nucleotides outside the gene matches: 12. This chain's CDR3 is CASSARRGTGLTEAFF. The CDR3 DNA reads as TGTGCCAGCAGCGCCCGGAGGGGGACAGGATTAACTGAAGCTTTCTTT.

This clone came up once. This chain joins TRBV4-3 and TRBJ2-7; weak D call: TRBD1 (6 bases). V was trimmed by 4 bases and J by 5 bases, leaving 21 bases between them. The germline V gene has CDR1 LGHNA and CDR2 YSLEER. The CDR3 totals 16 residues. CDR3 in amino acids: CASSPSWGPVGDEQYF. The CDR3 region has the DNA TGCGCCAGCAGCCCCTCATGGGGGCCCGTGGGGGACGAGCAGTACTTC.